These T cell receptor beta chains were read from a single sample in a study of CD8 T cells in ankylosing spondylitis. MiXCR, applied by TCRdb to the 5' RACE reads, yields one record per CDR3 protein. The sample records 350,000 or so distinct CDR3 sequences, approximately 15% being singletons. Sequences were obtained from blood, either unsorted or a sorted T cell fraction (not recorded which). The receptor set was obtained from a male donor with ankylosing spondylitis or in good health (not recorded which). CDR3s include the opening cysteine and the closing phenylalanine or tryptophan. Each record gives: V gene, J gene, clone size, D gene, CDR3 DNA, CDR3 protein. A D gene is named only where the DNA matches it firmly. Clone size is given for some rows only: seen once, a few or many times, or a class if the clone is expanded.

TRBV12-3/TRBV12-4	TRBJ1-1	many	TRBD1	TGTGCCAGTGTCCGCCGGACAGGGGGTGAAGCTTTCTTT	CASVRRTGGEAFF
TRBV29-1	TRBJ1-2	few	TRBD1	TGCAGCGTTGGAGGGGACAGGGGGAACTATGGCTACACCTTC	CSVGGDRGNYGYTF
TRBV4-1	TRBJ2-2	many	-	TGCGCCAGCAGCCAAGGGGGAGACATTAACACCGGGGAGCTGTTTTTT	CASSQGGDINTGELFF
TRBV3-1	TRBJ1-1	-	-	TGTGCCAGCAGCCAAGAGTTCAGGAACACTGAAGCTTTCTTT	CASSQEFRNTEAFF
TRBV10-2	TRBJ2-2	-	-	TGCGCCAGCGCCCGCGATTCGGGGGCTGGCGGGGAGCTGTTTTTT	CASARDSGAGGELFF
TRBV12-3/TRBV12-4	TRBJ2-2	-	TRBD2	TGTGCCAGCAGTTTTGTAGCGGGTTGGACTGCGAACACCGGGGAGCTGTTTTTT	CASSFVAGWTANTGELFF
TRBV10-3	TRBJ2-5	-	-	TGTGCCATCAGTGAGTCTTCGGGGAGCTGGGAGACCCAGTACTTC	CAISESSGSWETQYF
TRBV6-1	TRBJ1-4	few	-	TGTGCCAGCAGTACAGGAGGTCCGGAAAAACTGTTTTTT	CASSTGGPEKLFF
TRBV7-2	TRBJ1-2	-	-	TGTGCCAGCAGCTCCCGTAGTTACCGCTATGGCTACACCTTC	CASSSRSYRYGYTF
TRBV3-1	TRBJ1-5	-	-	TGTGCCAGCAGCCAAGACGGGGGGCGGGGTCAGCCCCAGCATTTT	CASSQDGGRGQPQHF
TRBV7-2	TRBJ2-1	-	-	TGTGCCAGCAGCTTAGCAGATCAAAGGGTTAGGAATGAGCAGTTCTTC	CASSLADQRVRNEQFF
TRBV10-2	TRBJ1-6	-	-	TGCGCCAGCGGAGCAACTTCCTATAATTCACCCCTCCACTTT	CASGATSYNSPLHF